What follows is one T cell receptor (beta chain) and its context. Its antigen is currently unknown. Vbeta (60) and Jbeta (13) primers were used in the PCR. The protocol was immunoSEQ multiplex PCR, while the TCRdb copy is restricted to in-frame clones and leaves out a portion. The table has approximately 140,000 clones, roughly 80% seen once; the top ten hold around 3.2%. The data belong to a study of cytomegalovirus exposure and HLA in healthy donors. Study in general: HLA-typed donors were the source of about 85 million unique TCRs, which an early data release held. Study-wide points: Later on, a genetic analysis was performed. It linked a missense variant in DCLRE1C with V- and J-gene trimming of TCR beta. According to a later analysis, donors in an Asian-associated ancestry cluster reportedly had fewer N-insertions than the roughly 720-donor mean.

This TCR was recovered from a man in his forties in good health and CMV-seronegative. Sequencing used PBMCs.

CDR3 sequence: CASSENSGDLGTQYF. The CDR3 DNA reads TGTGCCAGCAGTGAGAATAGCGGGGATCTTGGGACCCAGTACTTC. V is TRBV2 and J is TRBJ2-5; 8 bases map to TRBD2. The CDR3 is 15 amino acids. V gave up 3 bases and J gave up 7 bases; unmatched junction bases: 10. Germline loops: CDR1 SNHLY, CDR2 FYNNEI.